This TCR beta chain was obtained from a study of CD8 T cells in Susac syndrome. Reverse transcription of roughly 0.5 to 1 ug RNA was performed with random hexamers. TCRdb analysed the immunoSEQ multiplex PCR reads with MiXCR anew, one entry per CDR3 protein. The table lists 120,000 to 150,000 distinct CDR3 sequences, around 94% of them singletons. The CDR3 has 16 amino acids. V was pared by 5 bases and J by 9 bases, with 10 bases of the junction left unmatched. The chain combines TRBV12-3 or TRBV12-4 with TRBJ2-1; 13 bases match TRBD2. The origin of this receptor is a human donor in good health. The source material was CD4+ T cells from PBMCs. CDR3 sequence (DNA): TGTGCCAGCAGTCTCGAACTAGCGGGAGGGGGTAGTGAGCAGTTCTTC. Translated, it gives CASSLELAGGGSEQFF.